The T cell receptor beta chain described here comes from a study of T cells in Graves' hyperthyroidism and ophthalmopathy. Extraction of PBMCs used approximately 10 ml of fresh peripheral blood. Amplified regions were TCR beta CDR3 sequences from RNA transcripts. The TCR CDR3 first-round RT-PCR relied on the HTBI primer set. A single record per CDR3 protein comes from TCRdb applying MiXCR to the multiplex PCR reads. The sample contains under 300,000 distinct CDR3 sequences, about 15% of which appear only once. The V gene lost 5 bases and the J gene lost 3 bases, with 11 bases spanning the gap. Germline V gene data show CDR1 as SGHDN and CDR2 as FVKESK. CDR3 length: 13 residues.

Input material: blood. The chain employs TRBV14 and TRBJ2-7, with a possible D match to TRBD1 (5 bases). The clonotype comes from a woman aged 45 to 65 with Graves' hyperthyroidism that later progressed to Graves' ophthalmopathy. The CDR3 DNA reads as TGTGCCAGCAGCGAAGGACATTACTACGAGCAGTACTTC. It translates to CASSEGHYYEQYF.